The present TCR beta chain was sequenced within a study of Ad26.COV2.S vaccination and SARS-CoV-2 variants. General study points: Post-vaccination spike-specific CD8+ and CD4+ T cell responses reportedly had substantial breadth.

Remarks on this clone: Antigen: not known.

This CDR3 is 15 amino acids long. The germline V gene encodes CDR1 SNHLY and CDR2 FYNNEI. V dropped 3 bases and J dropped 7; count of bases not matched to a gene: 2. The repertoire was sequenced with immunoSEQ multiplex PCR; TCRdb's copy has only in-frame clones and lacks some. Seen here are fewer than 400,000 clones, approximately 91% observed once, and the top ten hold under 2%. Specified treatment: around 19 received Ad26.COV2.S at low or high dose, single or two shots; 5 received placebo; per-sample allocation not given. Day 63 following the first vaccine or placebo injection was when the samples were taken. In the vaccine, an Ad26 vector expressed the SARS-CoV-2 spike of the Wuhan strain.

This chain joins TRBV2 and TRBJ2-1, with 14 bases fitting TRBD2. The specimen comprised peripheral blood, sampled in a trial of Ad26.COV2.S vaccine versus placebo. The TCR was taken from a person between 18 and 60 years old who received the Ad26.COV2.S COVID-19 vaccine or a placebo. The CDR3 reads CASSDRTSGGNEQFF. CDR3 coding DNA: TGTGCCAGCAGTGATCGGACTAGCGGGGGGAATGAGCAGTTCTTC.